This T cell receptor (beta chain) was recovered during a study of blood T cell repertoires in COVID-19. Germline V lookup: CDR1 SQVTM, CDR2 ANQGSEA. The CDR3 spans 14 residues. The ends lost 6 bases at V and 7 bases at J; junction bases unmatched: 4. The method was immunoSEQ multiplex PCR; TCRdb's version includes in-frame clones alone and lacks a portion of them. The sample holds 350,000 to 450,000 clones, 90% to 95% seen once. Sequencing used PBMCs or T cells enriched from blood (not recorded which). This chain links TRBV29-1 with TRBJ2-1; 15 positions agree with TRBD2. The sequence was collected from a woman in her thirties or forties who had been exposed to COVID-19. The CDR3 DNA reads TGCAGCGTGAAGGGACTAGCGGGAGGAAATGAGCAGTTCTTC. Amino acids: CSVKGLAGGNEQFF.